The 6 T cell receptor beta chains below were found in one sample sequenced in a study of OX40 agonist ivuxolimab in advanced cancers. Assay: immunoSEQ multiplex PCR; the TCRdb copy retains only in-frame clones and omits some. The data contain about 79,000 clones, approximately 92% of them singletons. The sample here was CD4+ or CD8+ T cells sorted from blood, taken in a trial of the OX40 agonist ivuxolimab. These receptors originate from an adult with an advanced solid tumor such as melanoma, head and neck, liver or kidney cancer.

The chain links TRBV5-4 to TRBJ2-7, with D perhaps being TRBD1 or TRBD2 (5 bases each). The V and J ends lost 4 bases and 5 bases respectively, with 16 bases between them. CDR3 size: 14 residues. Germline loops: CDR1 SGHNT, CDR2 YYREEE (reference sequence). Here the CDR3 reads CASSPTGAHHEQYF. As DNA, the CDR3 is TGTGCCAGCAGCCCCACCGGGGCCCACCACGAGCAGTACTTC.

The chain combines TRBV28 with TRBJ2-5; 9 positions match TRBD1. With V trimmed by 5 bases and J by 1 base, 8 bases remained unmatched. Germline-derived CDR1 and CDR2 are MDHEN and SYDVKM. The CDR3 extends over 16 amino acids. The CDR3 loop is CASSQPGQGAQETQYF. CDR3 bases: TGTGCCAGCAGTCAACCGGGACAGGGAGCCCAAGAGACCCAGTACTTC.

The gene calls are TRBV2 and TRBJ2-7; maybe TRBD2 (5 bases). Germline values: CDR1 SNHLY, CDR2 FYNNEI. The CDR3 has 16 amino acids. The V end lost 1 base, the J end lost 0 bases, and 13 bases lay between the germline ends. The CDR3 sequence: CASSEGRAGFSYEQYF. The CDR3, as DNA: TGTGCCAGCAGTGAAGGGCGGGCAGGCTTCTCCTACGAGCAGTACTTC. Combining the CDR3 with reference TRBV2 and TRBJ2-7 gives the whole variable domain EPEVTQTPSHQVTQMGQEVILRCVPISNHLYFYWYRQILGQKVEFLVSFYNNEISEKSEIFDDQFSVERPDGSNFTLKIRSTKLEDSAMYFCASSEGRAGFSYEQYFGPGTRLTVT.

The chain combines TRBV6-1 with TRBJ1-2, with 9 bases that match TRBD1. Germline values: CDR1 MNHNS, CDR2 SASEGT. Germline trimming cut 4 bases from V and 4 bases from J; bases unmatched to any gene: 1. The CDR3 has 13 amino acids. The CDR3 spells CASSVDRGYGYTF. DNA for the CDR3: TGTGCCAGCAGTGTGGACAGGGGCTATGGCTACACCTTC.

The chain has TRBV19 and TRBJ1-2; 7 nucleotides agree with TRBD1. The trim removed 7 bases at V and 3 bases at J, leaving 11 bases unmatched. The CDR3 is made up of 15 amino acids. Per germline, CDR1 LNHDA and CDR2 SQIVND (reference sequence). This CDR3 is CASTKSGQADYGYTF. As DNA, the CDR3 is TGTGCCAGTACCAAATCCGGACAGGCGGACTATGGCTACACCTTC.

This chain uses TRBV14 with TRBJ2-2, with 7 bases that match TRBD2. The CDR3 runs to 17 residues. The V and J ends lost 0 bases and 1 base, in that order; junction bases with no gene match: 5. CDR1 SGHDN and CDR2 FVKESK come from the germline V gene. CDR3 residues: CASSQEGPSGNTGELFF. In nucleotides, the CDR3 is TGTGCCAGCAGCCAAGAAGGGCCTAGCGGGAACACCGGGGAGCTGTTTTTT.